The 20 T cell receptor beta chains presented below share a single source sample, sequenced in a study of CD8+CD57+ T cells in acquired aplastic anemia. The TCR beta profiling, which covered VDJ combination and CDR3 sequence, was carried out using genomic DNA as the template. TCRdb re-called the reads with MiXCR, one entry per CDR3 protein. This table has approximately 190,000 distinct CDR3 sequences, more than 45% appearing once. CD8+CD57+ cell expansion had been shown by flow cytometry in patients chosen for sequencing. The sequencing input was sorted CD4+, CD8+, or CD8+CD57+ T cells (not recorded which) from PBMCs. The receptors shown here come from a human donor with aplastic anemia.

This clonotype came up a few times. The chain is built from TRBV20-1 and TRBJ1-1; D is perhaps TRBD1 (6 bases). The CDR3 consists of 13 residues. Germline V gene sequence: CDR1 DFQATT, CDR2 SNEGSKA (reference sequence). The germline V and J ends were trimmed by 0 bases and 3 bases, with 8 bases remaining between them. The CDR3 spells CSARDHRDTEAFF. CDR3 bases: TGCAGTGCTAGAGATCACAGGGACACTGAAGCTTTCTTT.

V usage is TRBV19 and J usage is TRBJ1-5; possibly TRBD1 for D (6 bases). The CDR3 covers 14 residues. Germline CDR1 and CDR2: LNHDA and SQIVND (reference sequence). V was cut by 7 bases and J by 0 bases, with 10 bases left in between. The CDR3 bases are TGTGCCAGTATTTCCAGGGGTAGCAATCAGCCCCAGCATTTT. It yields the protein CASISRGSNQPQHF.

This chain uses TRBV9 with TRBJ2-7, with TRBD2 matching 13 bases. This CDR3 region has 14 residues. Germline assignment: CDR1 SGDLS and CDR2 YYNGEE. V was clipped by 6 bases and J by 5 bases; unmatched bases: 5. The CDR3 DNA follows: TGTGCCAGCACCCCGGGACTAGCGGGAAACGAGCAGTACTTC. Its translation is CASTPGLAGNEQYF. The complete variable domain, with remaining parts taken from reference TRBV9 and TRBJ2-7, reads DSGVTQTPKHLITATGQRVTLRCSPRSGDLSVYWYQQSLDQGLQFLIQYYNGEERAKGNILERFSAQQFPDLHSELNLSSLELGDSALYFCASTPGLAGNEQYFGPGTRLTVT.

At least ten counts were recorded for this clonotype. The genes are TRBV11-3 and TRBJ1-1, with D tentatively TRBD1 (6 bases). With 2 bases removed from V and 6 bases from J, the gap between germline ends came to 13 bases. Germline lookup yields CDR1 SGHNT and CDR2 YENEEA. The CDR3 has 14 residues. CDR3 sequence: CASSLSGGGAEAFF. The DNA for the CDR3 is TGTGCCAGCAGCTTAAGTGGGGGCGGCGCTGAAGCTTTCTTT.

The CDR3 sequence: CASRDGSSYTF. In DNA, the CDR3 is TGCGCCAGCAGGGACGGATCCAGCTACACCTTC. The chain employs TRBV10-2 and TRBJ1-2; D not certain. The CDR3 totals 11 residues. Germline assignment: CDR1 WSHSY and CDR2 SAAADI. The V gene lost 6 bases and the J gene lost 9 bases, with 11 bases spanning the gap.

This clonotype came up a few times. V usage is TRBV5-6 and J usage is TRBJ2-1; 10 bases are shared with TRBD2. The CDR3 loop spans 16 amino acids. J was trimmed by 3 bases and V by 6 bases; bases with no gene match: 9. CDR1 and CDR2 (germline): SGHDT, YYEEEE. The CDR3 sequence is CASKALSGRGYNEQFF. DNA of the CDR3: TGTGCCAGCAAGGCATTAAGCGGGAGGGGCTACAATGAGCAGTTCTTC.

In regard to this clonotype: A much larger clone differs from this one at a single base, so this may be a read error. The CDR3: CTSSLPQGAETQYF. The CDR3 region has the DNA TGCACCAGCAGCTTGCCCCAGGGAGCAGAGACCCAGTACTTC. The chain uses TRBV5-1 and TRBJ2-5; D may be TRBD1 or TRBD2 (5 bases each). This CDR3 has 14 residues. Germline CDR1 SGHRS, CDR2 YFSETQ.

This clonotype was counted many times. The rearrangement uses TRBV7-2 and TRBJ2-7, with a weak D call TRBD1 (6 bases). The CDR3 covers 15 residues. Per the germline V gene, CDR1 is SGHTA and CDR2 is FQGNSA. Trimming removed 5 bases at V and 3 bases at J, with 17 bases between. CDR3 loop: CASSRSNRAVYEQYF. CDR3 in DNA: TGTGCCAGCAGCCGAAGTAACAGGGCAGTCTACGAGCAGTACTTC.

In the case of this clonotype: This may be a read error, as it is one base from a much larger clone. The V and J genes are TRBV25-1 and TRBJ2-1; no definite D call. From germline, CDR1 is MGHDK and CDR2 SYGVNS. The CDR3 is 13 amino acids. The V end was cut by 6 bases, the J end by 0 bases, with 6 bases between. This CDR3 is CASRQSSYNEQFF. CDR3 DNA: TGTGCCAGCAGGCAGAGCTCCTACAATGAGCAGTTCTTC.

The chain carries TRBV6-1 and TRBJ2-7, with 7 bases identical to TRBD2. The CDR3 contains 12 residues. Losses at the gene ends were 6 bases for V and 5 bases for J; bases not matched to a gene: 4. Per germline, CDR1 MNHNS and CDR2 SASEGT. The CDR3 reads CASRGGVDEQYF. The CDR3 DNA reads TGTGCCAGCAGGGGAGGGGTGGACGAGCAGTACTTC.

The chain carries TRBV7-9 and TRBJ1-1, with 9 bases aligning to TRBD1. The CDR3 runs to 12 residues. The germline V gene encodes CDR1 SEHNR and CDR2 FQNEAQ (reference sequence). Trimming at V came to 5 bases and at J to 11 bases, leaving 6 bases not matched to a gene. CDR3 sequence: CASSRDRVDAFF. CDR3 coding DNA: TGTGCCAGCAGCAGGGACAGGGTTGATGCTTTCTTT.

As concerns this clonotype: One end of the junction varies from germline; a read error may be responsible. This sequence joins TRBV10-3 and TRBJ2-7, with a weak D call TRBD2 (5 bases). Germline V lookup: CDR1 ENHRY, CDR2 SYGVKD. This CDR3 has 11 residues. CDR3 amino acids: CAIKGRAEQHF. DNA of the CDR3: TGTGCCATAAAAGGGCGGGCCGAGCAGCACTTC.

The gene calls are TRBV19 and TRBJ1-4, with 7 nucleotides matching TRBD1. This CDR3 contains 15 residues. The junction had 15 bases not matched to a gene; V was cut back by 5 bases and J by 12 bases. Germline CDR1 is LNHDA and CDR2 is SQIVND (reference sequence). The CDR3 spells CASSSSGGSREELFF. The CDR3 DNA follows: TGTGCCAGTAGTTCCTCAGGGGGATCGAGGGAAGAACTGTTTTTT.

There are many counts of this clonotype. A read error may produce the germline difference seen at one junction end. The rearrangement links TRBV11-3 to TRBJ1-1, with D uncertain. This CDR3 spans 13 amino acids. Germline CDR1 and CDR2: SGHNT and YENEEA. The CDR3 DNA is TGTGCCAGCAGTTTAGGAAGGAACACTGAAGCTTTCTTT. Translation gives CASSLGRNTEAFF.

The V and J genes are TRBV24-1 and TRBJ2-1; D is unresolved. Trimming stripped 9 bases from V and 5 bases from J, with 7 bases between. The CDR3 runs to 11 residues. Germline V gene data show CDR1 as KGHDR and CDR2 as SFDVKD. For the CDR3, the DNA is TGTGCCACCCCCTCAAACAATGAGCAGTTCTTC. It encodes CATPSNNEQFF.

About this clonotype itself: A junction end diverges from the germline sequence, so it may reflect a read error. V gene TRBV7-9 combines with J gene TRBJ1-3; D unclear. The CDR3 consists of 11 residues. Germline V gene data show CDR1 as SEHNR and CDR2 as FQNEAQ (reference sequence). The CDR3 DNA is TGTGCCAACAGCAAGCTGCGGACCATATATTTT. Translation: CANSKLRTIYF.

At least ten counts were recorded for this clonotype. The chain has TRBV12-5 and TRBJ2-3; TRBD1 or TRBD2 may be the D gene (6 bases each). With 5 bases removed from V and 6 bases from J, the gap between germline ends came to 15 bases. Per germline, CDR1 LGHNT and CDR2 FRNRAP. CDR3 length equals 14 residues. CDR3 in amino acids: CASGPRQAGDTQYF. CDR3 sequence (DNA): TGTGCTAGTGGTCCAAGACAGGCGGGGGATACGCAGTATTTT.

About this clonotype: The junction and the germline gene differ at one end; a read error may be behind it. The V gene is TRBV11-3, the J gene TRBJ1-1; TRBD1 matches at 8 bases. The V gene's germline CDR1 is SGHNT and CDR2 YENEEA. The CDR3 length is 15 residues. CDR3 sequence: CASTNLRQGNTEAFF. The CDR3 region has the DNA TGTGCCAGCACCAACTTACGACAGGGGAACACTGAAGCTTTCTTC.

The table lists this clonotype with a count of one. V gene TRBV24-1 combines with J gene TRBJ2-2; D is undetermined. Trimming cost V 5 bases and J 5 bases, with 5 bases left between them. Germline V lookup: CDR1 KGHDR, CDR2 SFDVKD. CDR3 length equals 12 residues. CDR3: CATSVGTGELFF. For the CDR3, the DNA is TGTGCCACCAGTGTGGGGACCGGGGAGCTGTTTTTT.

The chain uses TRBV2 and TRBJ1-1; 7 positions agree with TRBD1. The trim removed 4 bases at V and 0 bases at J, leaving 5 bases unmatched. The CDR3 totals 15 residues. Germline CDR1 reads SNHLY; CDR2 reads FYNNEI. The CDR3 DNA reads TGTGCCAGCAGTGGCCGGGACAGACTGAACACTGAAGCTTTCTTT. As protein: CASSGRDRLNTEAFF.